This entry concerns a single TCR beta chain. The sample originates from a study of blood T cell repertoires in COVID-19. CDR3 length: 16 residues. Germline V gene sequence: CDR1 SEHNR, CDR2 FQNEAQ (reference sequence). J was trimmed by 1 base and V by 2 bases; bases with no gene match: 3. Enrolled through a virtual design, the participants were between about 18 and 89 years of age and came from 24 US areas. Contact with a PCR-confirmed or clinician-diagnosed COVID-19 case occurred within 2 weeks of entry. Per the original methods: Estimated nucleated cell counts came from reference gene primer amplification. Clones were sequenced by immunoSEQ multiplex PCR, and TCRdb holds only the in-frame ones, with some missing. Clone size and V and J calls were adopted from that table, with D and trimming inferred from the DNA. There are fewer than 250,000 clones in the sample; 75% to 90% occur only once, and less than 0.9% lies in the top ten.

This TCR came from a man aged 45-65 years who had been exposed to COVID-19. The sequenced sample was PBMCs or T cells enriched from blood (not recorded which). The J gene is TRBJ1-5, the V gene TRBV7-9; the match to TRBD1 covers 9 bases. CDR3 sequence: CASSLQTGGSNQPQHF. The CDR3 DNA reads TGTGCCAGCAGCTTACAGACAGGGGGAAGCAATCAGCCCCAGCATTTT.